This TCR beta chain was sequenced during a study of a mutant IDH1 vaccine in newly diagnosed glioma. Note on this clone: Its specificity is not known.

The CDR3 spans 14 residues. From germline, CDR1 is MNHEY and CDR2 SVGAGI. V was cut by 0 bases and J by 4 bases, with 9 bases left in between. Time point described: week 5, during vaccination. The vaccine gave 300 ug of a 20-mer mutant IDH1 peptide subcutaneously per dose. Clones were read by immunoSEQ multiplex PCR, and TCRdb kept only the in-frame ones, dropping some. The repertoire holds about 38,000 clones, around 82% seen once, with around 5.5% in the top ten. The TCR sequence derives from a man aged 40-49 years with glioma. The chain combines TRBV6-5 with TRBJ2-5; TRBD1 or TRBD2 may be the D gene (5 bases each). The sample here was PBMCs, taken from a glioma patient whose treatment included an IDH1 peptide vaccine. Written as DNA, the CDR3 is TGTGCCAGCAGTTACTCGAGAGGGGCAGAGACCCAGTACTTC. As protein: CASSYSRGAETQYF.